The 32 T cell receptor beta chains below were found in one sample sequenced in a study of pediatric ulcerative colitis. The table came from immunoSEQ multiplex PCR; TCRdb's copy has only in-frame clones and leaves some out. This table holds tens of thousands of clones, over 70% found once. Sequenced: blood. The receptors were gathered from a boy aged 5-17 years who was a control in a study of pediatric ulcerative colitis.

The gene calls are TRBV10-3 and TRBJ2-3, with D uncertain. Germline CDR1 ENHRY, CDR2 SYGVKD. Trimming took off 3 bases at V and 7 bases at J, with 11 bases between the two ends. CDR3 length: 13 amino acids. CDR3 sequence reads: CAISDLNWNTQYF. DNA for the CDR3: TGTGCCATCAGTGACCTAAACTGGAATACGCAGTATTTT.

This clone came up once. This chain links TRBV18 with TRBJ1-1; D perhaps matches TRBD1 (5 bases). The germline V gene encodes CDR1 KGHSH and CDR2 LQKENI. Trimming removed 0 bases from V and 3 bases from J, with 14 bases in between. The CDR3 runs 16 residues. In nucleotides, the CDR3 is TGTGCCAGCTCACCACCGAGTGGGGCGGACGACACTGAAGCTTTCTTT. It translates to CASSPPSGADDTEAFF.

The rearrangement links TRBV9 to TRBJ1-1, with D unresolved. The CDR3 contains 12 residues. Trimming stripped 0 bases from V and 3 bases from J, with 3 bases between. Germline CDR1 is SGDLS and CDR2 is YYNGEE. This CDR3 is CASSVGDTEAFF. The CDR3 nucleotides are TGTGCCAGCAGCGTAGGGGACACTGAAGCTTTCTTT.

The chain carries TRBV6-1 and TRBJ2-7; D uncertain. This CDR3 has 16 residues. The V gene lost 0 bases and the J gene lost 0 bases, with 12 bases spanning the gap. Germline V gene data show CDR1 as MNHNS and CDR2 as SASEGT. The CDR3 protein is CASSEARPRSSYEQYF. CDR3 nucleotide sequence: TGTGCCAGCAGTGAAGCCCGACCGCGTTCCTCCTACGAGCAGTACTTC.

The chain joins TRBV27 to TRBJ1-2, with a tentative D call TRBD1 (6 bases). The CDR3 consists of 17 residues. CDR1 and CDR2 from the germline V gene are MNHEY and SMNVEV (reference sequence). V lost 7 bases and J 0 bases, leaving 21 bases between the germline ends. The CDR3 loop is CASTPAGGALANYGYTF. For the CDR3, the DNA is TGTGCCAGCACCCCCGCGGGGGGCGCGCTGGCTAACTATGGCTACACCTTC.

The J gene is TRBJ1-2, the V gene TRBV7-2; 7 bases match TRBD1. V gave up 5 bases and J gave up 2 bases; unmatched junction bases: 8. The CDR3 covers 15 residues. Germline V lookup: CDR1 SGHTA, CDR2 FQGNSA. The CDR3 sequence: CASSQTGTDNYGYTF. The DNA of the CDR3 is TGTGCCAGCAGCCAAACCGGGACAGACAACTATGGCTACACCTTC.

The CDR3 sequence is CASSLVAGVNEKLFF. DNA for the CDR3: TGCGCCAGCAGCTTGGTGGCAGGGGTTAATGAAAAACTGTTTTTT. The chain joins TRBV5-1 to TRBJ1-4; possible D gene TRBD1, 6 bases. With 0 bases removed from V and 4 bases from J, the gap between germline ends came to 10 bases. Germline V CDR1 and CDR2: SGHRS, YFSETQ. This CDR3 contains 15 residues.

J is TRBJ1-3 and V is TRBV6-1; 7 nucleotides match TRBD1. V dropped 6 bases and J dropped 0; count of bases not matched to a gene: 5. Germline V gene lookup returns CDR1 MNHNS and CDR2 SASEGT. This CDR3 is built from 15 residues. CDR3 region: CASRDRSSSGNTIYF. The CDR3 DNA reads as TGTGCCAGCAGGGACAGGTCGAGCTCTGGAAACACCATATATTTT.

Only a few counts were recorded for this clone. The chain recombines TRBV4-1 with TRBJ1-2; D is possibly TRBD1 (5 bases). Germline V gene data show CDR1 as MGHRA and CDR2 as YSYEKL. The V end lost 2 bases, the J end lost 8 bases, and 21 bases lay between the germline ends. This CDR3 is built from 16 residues. The CDR3, as DNA: TGCGCCAGCAGCCAAACAGCAGGGTCTCTCTATATGGGCTACACCTTC. Amino acid sequence: CASSQTAGSLYMGYTF.

This clone has more than one count but fewer than ten. The chain couples TRBV2 to TRBJ2-2, with D hard to call. CDR3 size: 13 residues. CDR1 is SNHLY, CDR2 FYNNEI, per germline. V lost 8 bases and J lost 0, with 7 bases in between. In DNA, the CDR3 is TGTGCCAGCGTCCCTGCGAACACCGGGGAGCTGTTTTTT. This gives the protein CASVPANTGELFF.

This chain links TRBV19 with TRBJ1-1; possible D gene TRBD1, 5 bases. The CDR3 is 15 amino acids. Trimming removed 5 bases at V and 0 bases at J, with 13 bases between. Germline lookup yields CDR1 LNHDA and CDR2 SQIVND (reference sequence). The CDR3 spells CASSVPGTVNTEAFF. The CDR3 bases are TGTGCCAGTAGTGTCCCCGGGACGGTGAACACTGAAGCTTTCTTT.

The chain links TRBV19 to TRBJ2-3; possible D gene TRBD2, 5 bases. Germline CDR1 LNHDA, CDR2 SQIVND (reference sequence). The V end lost 2 bases, the J end lost 0 bases, and 9 bases lay between the germline ends. CDR3 length equals 15 residues. This chain's CDR3 is CASSIREGSTDTQYF. The CDR3 region has the DNA TGTGCCAGTAGTATACGCGAGGGAAGCACAGATACGCAGTATTTT.

The chain carries TRBV7-2 and TRBJ1-4; D remains unclear. The germline gives CDR1 SGHTA, CDR2 FQGNSA. The CDR3 runs 14 residues. V dropped 3 bases and J dropped 7 bases, with 12 bases sitting between them. CDR3 coding DNA: TGTGCCAGCAGCTTGGGCTTCTCGGGTGAAAAACTGTTTTTT. Protein product: CASSLGFSGEKLFF.

The V gene is TRBV30, the J gene TRBJ1-2; 7 bases match TRBD1. The CDR3 extends over 13 amino acids. The V gene end was trimmed by 1 base and the J gene end by 7 bases; junction bases not matched to a gene: 6. Per germline, CDR1 GTSNPN and CDR2 SVGIG (reference sequence). The CDR3, as DNA: TGTGCCTGGAGTGGTCAGGGGGGTGGTGGCTACACCTTC. It translates to CAWSGQGGGGYTF.

V is TRBV6-1 and J is TRBJ1-5; tentatively, D is TRBD1 (5 bases). The V end was cut by 7 bases, the J end by 7 bases, with 20 bases between. CDR3 length equals 15 residues. Germline V CDR1 and CDR2: MNHNS, SASEGT. This CDR3 is CASTITQGRGQPQHF. For the CDR3, the DNA is TGTGCCAGCACCATTACTCAGGGAAGGGGACAGCCCCAGCATTTT.

This clone was observed once. The chain combines TRBV10-3 with TRBJ1-1; D call uncertain. The length of the CDR3 is 13 residues. Trimming shortened V by 3 bases and J by 3 bases, and 8 bases separated the two germline ends. Germline CDR1 is ENHRY and CDR2 is SYGVKD. CDR3 in amino acids: CAISDYRDTEAFF. CDR3 bases: TGTGCCATCAGTGACTATAGGGACACTGAAGCTTTCTTT.

The CDR3 nucleotides are TGCGCCAGCAGCCCGACCAGGGACAGAACGAACTATGGCTACACCTTC. The encoded protein is CASSPTRDRTNYGYTF. This chain uses TRBV4-1 with TRBJ1-2; TRBD1 agrees at 7 bases. The CDR3 sequence is 16 residues long. V lost 4 bases and J lost 2; bases outside the gene matches: 10. Germline V gene lookup returns CDR1 MGHRA and CDR2 YSYEKL.

This clone showed up just once. This sequence joins TRBV28 and TRBJ2-7; 10 nucleotides line up with TRBD1. The V segment lost 6 bases and the J segment 5 bases; nucleotides outside the gene matches: 7. This CDR3 has 14 residues. Germline-derived CDR1 and CDR2 are MDHEN and SYDVKM. The CDR3 DNA sequence: TGTGCCAGCAGCTGGGACAGGGGTTCCAACGAGCAGTACTTC. Translating gives CASSWDRGSNEQYF.

The V and J genes are TRBV2 and TRBJ2-7; 9 bases line up with TRBD2. Germline trimming cut 5 bases from V and 5 bases from J; bases unmatched to any gene: 10. Per the germline V gene, CDR1 is SNHLY and CDR2 is FYNNEI. This CDR3 has 15 amino acids. The CDR3 DNA follows: TGTGCCAGCAGTACTCATTTAGCGGGGGCACACGAGCAGTACTTC. Its protein is CASSTHLAGAHEQYF. Full variable domain (missing parts from reference TRBV2 and TRBJ2-7): EPEVTQTPSHQVTQMGQEVILRCVPISNHLYFYWYRQILGQKVEFLVSFYNNEISEKSEIFDDQFSVERPDGSNFTLKIRSTKLEDSAMYFCASSTHLAGAHEQYFGPGTRLTVT.

The genes are TRBV7-9 and TRBJ2-3, with a weak D call TRBD1 (5 bases). This CDR3 region has 12 residues. The V end was cut by 5 bases, the J end by 6 bases, with 9 bases between. The germline gives CDR1 SEHNR, CDR2 FQNEAQ (reference sequence). The chain's CDR3 is CASSDAGDTQYF. CDR3 nucleotide sequence: TGTGCCAGCAGCGACGCAGGGGATACGCAGTATTTT.

This chain uses TRBV7-6 with TRBJ1-6; 9 bases agree with TRBD1. CDR1 and CDR2 (germline): SGHVS, FNYEAQ. There are 18 residues in the CDR3. Losses at the gene ends were 2 bases for V and 10 bases for J; bases not matched to a gene: 15. CDR3 bases: TGTGCCAGCAGCTTACCGCCCTCTGCGGGACAGGGTAACTCACCCCTCCACTTT. Its protein is CASSLPPSAGQGNSPLHF. The full variable domain, with the rest looked up from reference TRBV7-6 and TRBJ1-6, is GAGVSQSPRYKVTKRGQDVALRCDPISGHVSLYWYRQALGQGPEFLTYFNYEAQQDKSGLPNDRFSAERPEGSISTLTIQRTEQRDSAMYRCASSLPPSAGQGNSPLHFGNGTRLTVT.

This clone was observed a handful of times. This chain joins TRBV19 and TRBJ2-7, with D unclear. CDR3 size: 12 residues. Germline CDR1 LNHDA, CDR2 SQIVND (reference sequence). The ends were cut back, 4 bases at V and 0 bases at J, with 4 bases in the middle. The CDR3 here is CASSTSSYEQYF. CDR3 in DNA: TGTGCCAGTAGTACTAGCTCCTACGAGCAGTACTTC.

V gene TRBV5-1 combines with J gene TRBJ2-1; 7 bases match TRBD1. The V and J ends lost 1 base and 6 bases, in that order; junction bases with no gene match: 13. The CDR3 consists of 17 residues. Germline assignment: CDR1 SGHRS and CDR2 YFSETQ. CDR3 nucleotides: TGCGCCAGCAGCTTGCTCCTTATCTCAGGGGGAACCAATGAGCAGTTCTTC. Translating gives CASSLLLISGGTNEQFF.

The chain couples TRBV10-3 to TRBJ1-1, with D maybe TRBD1 (5 bases). The CDR3 length is 12 residues. Between the trimmed V and J ends, which lost 10 bases and 1 base, there was a span of 10 bases. Germline assignment: CDR1 ENHRY and CDR2 SYGVKD. CDR3 residues: CATGTGNTEAFF. The CDR3 coding sequence is TGTGCCACAGGAACAGGGAACACTGAAGCTTTCTTT.

The V and J genes are TRBV19 and TRBJ1-5; D is undetermined. Trimming took 5 bases from V and 9 from J, leaving 17 bases between them. The V gene's germline CDR1 is LNHDA and CDR2 SQIVND (reference sequence). The CDR3 has 14 residues. CDR3 DNA: TGTGCCAGTAGTCCGACACGCTTCGCATCGCCCCAGCATTTT. This gives the protein CASSPTRFASPQHF.

The V gene is TRBV7-3, the J gene TRBJ2-2; 9 bases are a match to TRBD1. Germline lookup yields CDR1 SGHTA and CDR2 FQGTGA. The junction had 5 bases not matched to a gene; V was cut back by 4 bases and J by 5 bases. The CDR3 spans 15 residues. The CDR3 is CASSSGTGPTGELFF. Written as DNA, the CDR3 is TGTGCCAGCAGCTCGGGGACAGGGCCGACCGGGGAGCTGTTTTTT.

J is TRBJ1-2 and V is TRBV5-8; no firm D call. The CDR3 runs to 15 residues. Trimming took 4 bases from V and 7 from J, leaving 20 bases between them. Germline-derived CDR1 and CDR2 are SGHTS and YDEGEE. This CDR3 reads CASSPQPDKRSGYTF. CDR3 sequence (DNA): TGTGCCAGCAGCCCGCAGCCTGACAAGAGGAGTGGCTACACCTTC.

This clone occurred a few times. This chain connects TRBV28 to TRBJ1-2; D is ambiguous. CDR3 length equals 13 residues. Trimming took off 3 bases at V and 8 bases at J, with 13 bases between the two ends. Germline assignment: CDR1 MDHEN and CDR2 SYDVKM. The CDR3 sequence is CASSLARIGGYTF. Written as DNA, the CDR3 is TGTGCCAGCAGTTTGGCCAGGATCGGGGGCTACACCTTC.

V and J are TRBV7-2 and TRBJ1-5, with D hard to call. From germline, CDR1 is SGHTA and CDR2 FQGNSA. CDR3 length: 15 residues. Trimming took off 4 bases at V and 5 bases at J, with 15 bases between the two ends. The CDR3 here is CASSWADRVDQPQHF. In DNA, the CDR3 is TGTGCCAGCAGCTGGGCCGATCGGGTTGATCAGCCCCAGCATTTT.

This chain links TRBV5-1 with TRBJ2-5, with TRBD1 matching 11 bases. This CDR3 comprises 15 residues. With V trimmed by 1 base and J by 6 bases, 5 bases remained unmatched. In germline, CDR1 is SGHRS, CDR2 YFSETQ. The CDR3 loop reads CASSLSGQGVKTQYF. CDR3 DNA: TGCGCCAGCAGCTTGTCGGGACAGGGGGTAAAGACCCAGTACTTC.

The chain employs TRBV7-8 and TRBJ2-2; D remains ambiguous. The CDR3 extends over 14 amino acids. The V end was cut by 5 bases, the J end by 4 bases, with 11 bases between. The germline V gene has CDR1 SGHVS and CDR2 FQNEAQ. The CDR3 region is CASSKGPSTGELFF. CDR3 DNA sequence: TGTGCCAGCAGCAAAGGACCATCCACCGGGGAGCTGTTTTTT.

V and J are TRBV7-2 and TRBJ1-4, with D uncertain. CDR3 length equals 15 residues. V lost 5 bases, J lost 10 bases, and 20 bases lay in between. Germline V gene data show CDR1 as SGHTA and CDR2 as FQGNSA. CDR3 DNA: TGTGCCAGCAGCCGAATCGCCGACCAGGTGGCAAAACTGTTTTTT. This gives the protein CASSRIADQVAKLFF. Filled out from reference TRBV7-2 and TRBJ1-4, the complete variable domain reads GAGVSQSPSNKVTEKGKDVELRCDPISGHTALYWYRQSLGQGLEFLIYFQGNSAPDKSGLPSDRFSAERTGGSVSTLTIQRTQQEDSAVYLCASSRIADQVAKLFFGSGTQLSVL.